One sample yielded the 7 T cell receptor beta chains listed below, sequenced in a study of T cell changes during pregnancy in multiple sclerosis. The table came from immunoSEQ multiplex PCR; TCRdb's copy has only in-frame clones and leaves some out. This table holds some 36,000 clones, around 91% found once. The sample consisted of CD4+ T cells from peripheral blood mononuclear cells, taken in the second trimester of pregnancy. These receptors were obtained from a female donor in good health, enrolled as a control in a pregnancy study.

V is TRBV5-1 and J is TRBJ1-3; D uncertain. The germline gives CDR1 SGHRS, CDR2 YFSETQ. The CDR3 is 16 residues long. Trimming took 0 bases from V and 0 from J, leaving 10 bases between them. The DNA of the CDR3 is TGCGCCAGCAGCTTGGGGAGTCCTTACTCTGGAAACACCATATATTTT. Protein sequence: CASSLGSPYSGNTIYF.

This chain connects TRBV7-9 to TRBJ1-2; 7 positions agree with TRBD1. The CDR3 totals 15 residues. Germline trimming cut 5 bases from V and 5 bases from J; bases unmatched to any gene: 11. Germline lookup yields CDR1 SEHNR and CDR2 FQNEAQ (reference sequence). The CDR3 DNA sequence: TGTGCCAGCAGCCACGTACGGACAGGCCTATATGGCTACACCTTC. Its translation is CASSHVRTGLYGYTF.

V usage is TRBV6-1 and J usage is TRBJ1-5; D may be TRBD1 (6 bases). Germline V gives CDR1 MNHNS, CDR2 SASEGT. V lost 4 bases, J lost 3 bases, and 22 bases lay in between. This CDR3 contains 18 residues. CDR3 sequence (DNA): TGTGCCAGCAGTGTTGGGGGGCCCCCCGGGGGGTACAATCAGCCCCAGCATTTT. Amino acids: CASSVGGPPGGYNQPQHF.

In its sample, this clone was seen once. The CDR3 DNA is TGTGCCAGCAGCTGGGCCAGCGGGGGGGCGACGTTAGATACGCAGTATTTT. Its translation: CASSWASGGATLDTQYF. The gene calls are TRBV5-6 and TRBJ2-3; 10 nucleotides align to TRBD2. Germline lookup yields CDR1 SGHDT and CDR2 YYEEEE. The trim removed 3 bases at V and 5 bases at J, leaving 12 bases unmatched. The length of the CDR3 is 17 residues.

J is TRBJ2-3 and V is TRBV27, with D maybe TRBD2 (7 bases). V was cut by 2 bases and J by 1 base, with 10 bases left in between. The CDR3 sequence is 15 residues long. Germline V gene lookup returns CDR1 MNHEY and CDR2 SMNVEV (reference sequence). CDR3 sequence (DNA): TGTGCCAGCAGTTTACTCGGGGGGCGCACAGATACGCAGTATTTT. It codes for CASSLLGGRTDTQYF.

The genes are TRBV5-4 and TRBJ1-5, with a tentative D call TRBD1 (6 bases). Looked up from germline, CDR1 is SGHNT and CDR2 is YYREEE (reference sequence). The germline V and J ends were trimmed by 4 bases and 0 bases, with 11 bases remaining between them. The CDR3 has 15 amino acids. This chain's CDR3 is CASSQGGGSNQPQHF. The CDR3 coding sequence is TGTGCCAGCAGCCAAGGGGGGGGTAGCAATCAGCCCCAGCATTTT.

The V call is TRBV15, the J call TRBJ2-2; a weak D match, TRBD2 (5 bases). The CDR3 sequence is 15 residues long. CDR1 LNHNV and CDR2 YYDKDF come from the germline V gene (reference sequence). V was cut by 3 bases and J by 7 bases, with 15 bases left in between. CDR3 amino acids: CATSRPGTKSGELFF. The CDR3 nucleotides read TGTGCCACCAGCAGGCCGGGAACCAAAAGCGGGGAGCTGTTTTTT.